The rows below give T cell receptor beta chains drawn from one sample of a study of brain metastases from non-small cell lung cancer. Clones were read by immunoSEQ multiplex PCR, and TCRdb kept only the in-frame ones, dropping some. Of approximately 5,100 clones in the sample, roughly 85% were seen once. The sample consisted of primary lung tumor tissue. The receptors were gathered from a donor at least 40 years old with non-small cell lung cancer. Both conserved end residues are part of each CDR3. The D gene is left open where the match is weak. Clone size is not always given. Where it is, it says once, few, many or a class for expanded clones.

J gene: TRBJ2-7
V gene: TRBV29-1
D gene: TRBD2
clone size: .
CDR3 protein: CSARLAGKASYEQYF
CDR3 DNA: TGCAGCGCGAGACTAGCGGGTAAGGCGTCCTACGAGCAGTACTTC

J gene: TRBJ2-7
V gene: TRBV2
D gene: .
clone size: .
CDR3 protein: CASSEEGVSYEQYF
CDR3 DNA: TGTGCCAGCAGTGAGGAGGGAGTATCCTACGAGCAGTACTTC

J gene: TRBJ2-1
V gene: TRBV28
D gene: TRBD2
clone size: .
CDR3 protein: CASRREPSYNEQFF
CDR3 DNA: TGTGCCAGCAGGCGGGAGCCCTCCTACAATGAGCAGTTCTTC

J gene: TRBJ2-3
V gene: TRBV6-5
D gene: .
clone size: .
CDR3 protein: CASSAGTGSDTQYF
CDR3 DNA: TGTGCCAGCAGCGCGGGTACGGGGTCAGATACGCAGTATTTT

J gene: TRBJ2-6
V gene: TRBV28
D gene: .
clone size: .
CDR3 protein: CASSSGAGANVLTF
CDR3 DNA: TGTGCCAGCAGCTCAGGGGCTGGGGCCAACGTCCTGACTTTC

J gene: TRBJ1-5
V gene: TRBV19
D gene: .
clone size: .
CDR3 protein: CASSIGQLSNQPQHF
CDR3 DNA: TGTGCCAGTAGTATAGGCCAGCTTAGCAATCAGCCCCAGCATTTT

J gene: TRBJ1-5
V gene: TRBV6-1
D gene: .
clone size: few
CDR3 protein: CASSGDFGHSYQPQHF
CDR3 DNA: TGTGCCAGCAGTGGAGACTTTGGGCATTCTTATCAGCCCCAGCATTTT

J gene: TRBJ2-7
V gene: TRBV3-1/TRBV3-2
D gene: .
clone size: once
CDR3 protein: CASSPWGREQYF
CDR3 DNA: TGTGCCAGCAGCCCGTGGGGGAGGGAGCAGTACTTC

J gene: TRBJ2-7
V gene: TRBV6-1
D gene: .
clone size: once
CDR3 protein: CASSEDGILGEQYF
CDR3 DNA: TGTGCCAGCAGTGAAGACGGGATCCTGGGCGAGCAGTACTTC

J gene: TRBJ2-3
V gene: TRBV12-3/TRBV12-4
D gene: .
clone size: .
CDR3 protein: CASSSTRITQYF
CDR3 DNA: TGTGCCAGCAGTTCCACTAGAATTACGCAGTATTTT

J gene: TRBJ2-7
V gene: TRBV6-1
D gene: TRBD1
clone size: once
CDR3 protein: CASSLTWQGAEQYF
CDR3 DNA: TGTGCCAGCAGCCTTACGTGGCAGGGGGCCGAGCAGTACTTC

J gene: TRBJ2-7
V gene: TRBV18
D gene: TRBD1
clone size: few
CDR3 protein: CATAAGGYDEQYF
CDR3 DNA: TGTGCCACGGCGGCAGGGGGCTACGACGAGCAGTACTTC

J gene: TRBJ1-6
V gene: TRBV28
D gene: TRBD1
clone size: once
CDR3 protein: CASSMGQGKASPLHF
CDR3 DNA: TGTGCCAGCAGTATGGGACAGGGAAAAGCCTCACCCCTCCACTTT

J gene: TRBJ2-1
V gene: TRBV3-1/TRBV3-2
D gene: .
clone size: .
CDR3 protein: CASSQRVNEQFF
CDR3 DNA: TGTGCCAGCAGCCAAAGGGTCAATGAGCAGTTCTTC

J gene: TRBJ1-2
V gene: TRBV3-1/TRBV3-2
D gene: .
clone size: .
CDR3 protein: CASSPPGLYYGYTF
CDR3 DNA: TGTGCCAGCAGCCCGCCGGGGCTATACTATGGCTACACCTTC

J gene: TRBJ2-3
V gene: TRBV4-2
D gene: .
clone size: .
CDR3 protein: CASSQGKATGDTQYF
CDR3 DNA: TGTGCCAGCAGCCAAGGGAAGGCGACCGGGGATACGCAGTATTTT

J gene: TRBJ2-5
V gene: TRBV6-5
D gene: TRBD2
clone size: .
CDR3 protein: CASTPRLAGEETQYF
CDR3 DNA: TGTGCCAGCACACCGAGACTAGCGGGAGAGGAGACCCAGTACTTC

J gene: TRBJ1-2
V gene: TRBV11-2
D gene: .
clone size: .
CDR3 protein: CASSPWAKDGYTF
CDR3 DNA: TGTGCCAGCAGCCCATGGGCGAAGGATGGCTACACCTTC

J gene: TRBJ2-6
V gene: TRBV10-3
D gene: .
clone size: .
CDR3 protein: CAISESGLLSGANVLTF
CDR3 DNA: TGTGCCATCAGTGAGTCGGGACTGTTGTCTGGGGCCAACGTCCTGACTTTC

J gene: TRBJ1-1
V gene: TRBV5-1
D gene: .
clone size: .
CDR3 protein: CASSLAGSTEAFF
CDR3 DNA: TGCGCCAGCAGCTTGGCCGGGAGCACTGAAGCTTTCTTT